This T cell receptor beta chain is drawn from a study of shared clonotypes between healthy human individuals. Assay: immunoSEQ multiplex PCR; the TCRdb copy retains only in-frame clones and omits some. The sample lists over 1.5 million clones, approximately 98% occurring once. Germline V CDR1 and CDR2: LNHDA, SQIVND (reference sequence). The CDR3 loop spans 14 amino acids. Between the trimmed V and J ends, which lost 4 bases and 6 bases, there was a span of 12 bases. Sample: naive CD4+ T cells sorted from blood. Subset reported: CD45RA+ positively selected. This sequence joins TRBV19 and TRBJ1-4, with TRBD1 as a possible D gene (5 bases). The clonotype was recovered from a man aged 30-40 years in good health. The CDR3 nucleotides read TGTGCCAGTAGTAAGGGACCCCTCGATGAAAAACTGTTTTTT. This encodes CASSKGPLDEKLFF. Variable domain in full (rest from reference TRBV19 and TRBJ1-4): DGGITQSPKYLFRKEGQNVTLSCEQNLNHDAMYWYRQDPGQGLRLIYYSQIVNDFQKGDIAEGYSVSREKKESFPLTVTSAQKNPTAFYLCASSKGPLDEKLFFGSGTQLSVL.